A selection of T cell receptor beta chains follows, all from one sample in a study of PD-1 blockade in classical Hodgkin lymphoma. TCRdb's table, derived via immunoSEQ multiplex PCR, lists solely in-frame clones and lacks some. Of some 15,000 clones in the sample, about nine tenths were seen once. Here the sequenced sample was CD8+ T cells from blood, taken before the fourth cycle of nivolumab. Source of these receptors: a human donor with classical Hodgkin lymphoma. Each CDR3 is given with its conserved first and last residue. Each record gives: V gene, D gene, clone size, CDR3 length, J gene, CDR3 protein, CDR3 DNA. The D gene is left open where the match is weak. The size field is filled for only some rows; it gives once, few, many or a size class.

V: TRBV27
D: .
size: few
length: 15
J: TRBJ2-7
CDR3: CASSLVPGAVYEQYF
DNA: TGTGCCAGCAGTTTGGTACCGGGAGCAGTCTACGAGCAGTACTTC

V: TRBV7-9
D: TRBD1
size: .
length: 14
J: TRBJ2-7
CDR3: CASSSRTGGGEQYF
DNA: TGTGCCAGCAGCTCCAGGACAGGGGGCGGCGAGCAGTACTTC

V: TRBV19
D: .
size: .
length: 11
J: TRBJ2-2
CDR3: CASSVPGELFF
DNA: TGTGCCAGTAGTGTGCCCGGGGAGCTGTTTTTT

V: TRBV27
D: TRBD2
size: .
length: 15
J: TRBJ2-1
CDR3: CASSSGTSPYNEQFF
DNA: TGTGCCAGCAGTTCCGGGACTAGTCCCTACAATGAGCAGTTCTTC

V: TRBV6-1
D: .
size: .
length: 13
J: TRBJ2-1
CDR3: CASSEPGYNEQFF
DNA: TGTGCCAGCAGTGAACCGGGTTACAATGAGCAGTTCTTC

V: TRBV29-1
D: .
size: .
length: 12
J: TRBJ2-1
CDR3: CSVETPDWEQFF
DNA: TGCAGCGTTGAAACCCCCGACTGGGAGCAGTTCTTC

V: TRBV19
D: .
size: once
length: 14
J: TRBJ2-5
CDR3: CASSIGDPQEAQYF
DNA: TGTGCCAGTAGTATAGGGGACCCACAAGAGGCCCAGTACTTC

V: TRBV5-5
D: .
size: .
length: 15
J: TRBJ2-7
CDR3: CASSQAAISGYEQYF
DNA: TGTGCCAGCAGCCAAGCAGCGATTAGCGGCTACGAGCAGTACTTC

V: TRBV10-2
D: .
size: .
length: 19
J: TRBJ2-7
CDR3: CASSESSLSSRGPFYEQYF
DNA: TGCGCCAGCAGTGAGTCGAGTCTGAGCTCTCGGGGTCCTTTCTACGAGCAGTACTTC

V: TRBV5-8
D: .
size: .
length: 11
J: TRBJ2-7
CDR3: CASRMTYEQYF
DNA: TGTGCCAGCCGGATGACCTACGAGCAGTACTTC

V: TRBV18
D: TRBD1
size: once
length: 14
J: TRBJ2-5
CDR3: CASSRTGRQETQYF
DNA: TGTGCCAGCTCACGGACAGGAAGACAAGAGACCCAGTACTTC

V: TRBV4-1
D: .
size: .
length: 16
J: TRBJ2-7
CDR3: CASSQYVDGASYEQYF
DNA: TGCGCCAGCAGCCAATATGTGGACGGGGCTTCCTACGAGCAGTACTTC

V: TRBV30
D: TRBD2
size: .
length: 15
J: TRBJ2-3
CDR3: CAWGPSGSSTDTQYF
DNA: TGTGCCTGGGGGCCCAGCGGGAGCTCCACAGATACGCAGTATTTT

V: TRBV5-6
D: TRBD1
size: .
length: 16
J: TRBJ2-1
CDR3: CASSLIGQGIGNEQFF
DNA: TGTGCCAGCAGCCTCATCGGACAGGGGATCGGGAATGAGCAGTTCTTC

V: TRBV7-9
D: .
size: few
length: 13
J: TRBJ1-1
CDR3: CASSQQGNTEAFF
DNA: TGTGCCAGCAGCCAACAGGGGAACACTGAAGCTTTCTTT

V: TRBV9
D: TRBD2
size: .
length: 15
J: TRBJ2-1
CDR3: CASSVFSGGRNEQFF
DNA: TGTGCCAGCAGCGTATTTAGCGGGGGGAGGAATGAGCAGTTCTTC

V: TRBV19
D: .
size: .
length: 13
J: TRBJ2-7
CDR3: CASSAGSYYEQYF
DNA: TGTGCCAGTAGTGCCGGGAGCTACTACGAGCAGTACTTC

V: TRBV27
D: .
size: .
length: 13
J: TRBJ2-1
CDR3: CASSLPGTGEQFF
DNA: TGTGCCAGCAGTTTACCGGGTACGGGGGAGCAGTTCTTC

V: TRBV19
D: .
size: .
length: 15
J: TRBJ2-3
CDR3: CASSRGLTSTDTQYF
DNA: TGTGCCAGTAGTAGGGGGTTGACTAGCACAGATACGCAGTATTTT

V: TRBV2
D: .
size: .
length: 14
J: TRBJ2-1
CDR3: CASSEYGPRVEQFF
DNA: TGTGCCAGCAGTGAATATGGCCCGAGGGTTGAGCAGTTCTTC

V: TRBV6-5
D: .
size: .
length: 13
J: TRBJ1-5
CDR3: CASSYSDTQPQHF
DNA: TGTGCCAGCAGTTACTCTGACACACAGCCCCAGCATTTT

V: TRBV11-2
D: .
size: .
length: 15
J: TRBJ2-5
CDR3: CASSLALDPQETQYF
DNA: TGTGCCAGCAGCTTAGCACTAGACCCCCAAGAGACCCAGTACTTC

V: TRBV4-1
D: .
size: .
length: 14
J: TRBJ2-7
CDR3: CASSVRDRPGEQYF
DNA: TGCGCCAGCAGCGTCCGAGACCGCCCGGGGGAGCAGTACTTC

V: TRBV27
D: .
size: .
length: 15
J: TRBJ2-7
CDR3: CASSFLGGSSYEQYF
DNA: TGTGCCAGCAGTTTTCTTGGCGGAAGCTCCTACGAGCAGTACTTC

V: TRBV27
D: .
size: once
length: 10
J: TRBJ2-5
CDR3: CASRGETQYF
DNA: TGTGCCAGCAGAGGGGAGACCCAGTACTTC

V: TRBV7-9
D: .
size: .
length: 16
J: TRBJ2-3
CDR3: CASSSGRGPSRDTQYF
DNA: TGTGCCAGCAGTTCCGGCCGGGGGCCTTCTCGGGATACGCAGTATTTT

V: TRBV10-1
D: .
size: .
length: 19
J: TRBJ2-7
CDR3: CASSPSILTPDSSSYEQYF
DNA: TGCGCCAGCAGTCCCTCCATCTTGACCCCGGACAGCTCGTCCTACGAGCAGTACTTC

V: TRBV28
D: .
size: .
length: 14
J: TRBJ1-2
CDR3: CASVGRRANYGYTF
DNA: TGTGCCAGCGTGGGACGGCGGGCTAACTATGGCTACACCTTC